This entry lists 23 T cell receptor beta chains sequenced from one sample in a study of blood T cells in healthy people across ages. Through a sample-barcoded 5' primer and a J-beta primer mix, a second PCR was run for about 6 to 12 cycles. Using its own MiXCR run on the 5' RACE reads, TCRdb lists one record per CDR3 protein. The repertoire includes under 2,000,000 distinct CDR3 sequences, about 50% of them detected once, and less than 2.5% sits in the top ten. The sample taken for sequencing was blood. Every receptor here comes from a woman aged 40-49 years in good health.

This sequence joins TRBV12-5 and TRBJ1-1; D call uncertain. From germline, CDR1 is LGHNT and CDR2 FRNRAP. CDR3 length: 17 residues. V shed 7 bases and J shed 7 bases, with 28 bases lying between them. CDR3 sequence: CASAIPPVGSGLNEAFF. The CDR3 DNA is TGTGCTAGTGCTATTCCTCCGGTGGGATCCGGGCTGAATGAAGCTTTCTTT.

This clonotype appeared a single time. Its ends do not fully match the called genes, so a read error is possible. CDR3 bases: TGTGCCAGCAGTTTAGGGCCGGCGGGGGGGCAAAACATTCAGTACTTC. This gives the protein CASSLGPAGGQNIQYF. J is TRBJ2-4 and V is TRBV13, with 9 bases fitting TRBD2. The CDR3 covers 16 residues. Germline V gives CDR1 PRHDT, CDR2 FYEKMQ (reference sequence).

This clonotype was seen only a few times. This chain joins TRBV7-2 and TRBJ1-5; no firm D call. Germline CDR1 SGHTA, CDR2 FQGNSA. Trimming stripped 2 bases from V and 10 bases from J, with 15 bases between. The CDR3 consists of 14 residues. In DNA, the CDR3 is TGTGCCAGCAGCTTAAGCCCGCAAGCGTTCCCCCAGCATTTT. This codes for CASSLSPQAFPQHF.

This clonotype was picked up a small number of times. This chain uses TRBV7-2 with TRBJ2-4; a weak D match, TRBD2 (5 bases). Germline loops: CDR1 SGHTA, CDR2 FQGNSA. This CDR3 is built from 13 residues. V was clipped by 5 bases and J by 4 bases, with 9 bases between them. CDR3 in amino acids: CASSQDFKNIQYF. For the CDR3, the DNA is TGTGCCAGCAGCCAGGACTTTAAAAACATTCAGTACTTC.

There are a few counts of this clonotype. CDR3 in DNA: TGTGCCAGCAGTGATGGAACTAGCGGACTCAATGAGCAGTACTTC. Translated, it gives CASSDGTSGLNEQYF. The chain is built from TRBV2 and TRBJ2-7, with TRBD2 matching 8 bases. The CDR3 is 15 residues long. Germline V CDR1 and CDR2: SNHLY, FYNNEI. V lost 3 bases, J lost 7 bases, and 11 bases stayed unmatched.

The rearrangement joins TRBV11-2 to TRBJ2-1; possible D gene TRBD1, 5 bases. Trimming removed 7 bases from V and 8 bases from J, with 15 bases in between. The CDR3 length is 13 residues. Germline CDR1 reads SGHAT; CDR2 reads FQNNGV. The chain's CDR3 is CASTRRVFDEQFF. The CDR3 nucleotides read TGTGCCAGCACCCGCAGGGTTTTCGATGAGCAGTTCTTC.

The genes are TRBV9 and TRBJ2-5, with D possibly TRBD1 on 6 matching bases. The J call may be wrong; the DNA end is better matched by TRBJ2-7. Germline V gene lookup returns CDR1 SGDLS and CDR2 YYNGEE. The CDR3 length is 14 residues. The CDR3 loop is CASSPGTQLYEQYF. The CDR3 nucleotides read TGTGCCAGCAGCCCCGGGACACAACTATACGAGCAGTACTTC.

The chain is built from TRBV21-1 and TRBJ2-3; the D call of TRBD1 is as the table states it, not checked on the DNA. TRBV21-1 is given as a pseudogene. This CDR3 is 16 amino acids long. The CDR3 is CASSTRQGCVTDTQYF. The CDR3 nucleotides are TGTGCCAGCAGCACCCGACAGGGGTGCGTGACAGATACGCAGTATTTT.

This clonotype was counted between two and nine times. This chain joins TRBV15 and TRBJ1-2; a weak D match, TRBD1 (6 bases). Germline V gene data show CDR1 as LNHNV and CDR2 as YYDKDF (reference sequence). This CDR3 region has 13 residues. V lost 5 bases, J lost 7 bases, and 14 bases lay in between. CDR3 nucleotide sequence: TGTGCCACCAGCGTACAGGGTCTTAGTGGCTACACCTTC. This translates into CATSVQGLSGYTF.

This chain uses TRBV25-1 with TRBJ2-3; D gene uncertain. Trimming cost V 0 bases and J 4 bases, with 5 bases left between them. Germline assignment: CDR1 MGHDK and CDR2 SYGVNS. The CDR3 totals 13 residues. The CDR3 DNA is TGTGCCAGCAGTGAATATACCGCAGATACGCAGTATTTT. Its protein is CASSEYTADTQYF. Full variable domain (remainder filled in from reference TRBV25-1 and TRBJ2-3): EADIYQTPRYLVIGTGKKITLECSQTMGHDKMYWYQQDPGMELHLIHYSYGVNSTEKGDLSSESTVSRIRTEHFPLTLESARPSHTSQYLCASSEYTADTQYFGPGTRLTVL.

The V and J genes are TRBV7-8 and TRBJ2-3, with 13 nucleotides matching TRBD2. From germline, CDR1 is SGHVS and CDR2 FQNEAQ. There are 20 residues in the CDR3. After removal of 2 bases from V and 2 bases from J, the junction contained 13 bases not matched to a gene. Here the CDR3 DNA reads TGTGCCAGCAGCTTATCGCCGCTGGGGACTAGCGGGGCTAACACAGATACGCAGTATTTT. Protein: CASSLSPLGTSGANTDTQYF.

Points on this clonotype: Germline is not matched at one junction end, which may reflect a read error. This chain links TRBV27 with TRBJ2-6; 9 nucleotides line up with TRBD1. The germline CDR1 and CDR2 sequences are MNHEY and SMNVEV (reference sequence). CDR3 length: 18 amino acids. The CDR3 loop is CASSYRTGAYSRANVLTF. As DNA, the CDR3 is TGTGCCAGCAGTTACCGGACAGGGGCGTACTCTAGGGCCAACGTCCTGACTTTC. The full variable domain, with the rest looked up from reference TRBV27 and TRBJ2-6, is EAQVTQNPRYLITVTGKKLTVTCSQNMNHEYMSWYRQDPGLGLRQIYYSMNVEVTDKGDVPEGYKVSRKEKRNFPLILESPSPNQTSLYFCASSYRTGAYSRANVLTFGAGSRLTVL.

The V gene is TRBV7-3, the J gene TRBJ1-1, with D perhaps TRBD1 (5 bases). Germline V gene lookup returns CDR1 SGHTA and CDR2 FQGTGA. CDR3 length: 11 amino acids. Trimming left V 8 bases short and J 5 bases short, with 9 bases between. CDR3 protein: CASATDTEAFF. The DNA for the CDR3 is TGTGCCAGCGCGACAGATACTGAAGCTTTCTTT.

The chain is built from TRBV12-3 or TRBV12-4 and TRBJ1-5, with D unresolved. The CDR3 is 13 amino acids. Trimming took off 2 bases at V and 5 bases at J, with 7 bases between the two ends. The CDR3 DNA is TGTGCCAGCAGTTTATGGACGGATCAGCCCCAGCATTTT. It translates to CASSLWTDQPQHF.

The chain couples TRBV10-3 to TRBJ1-2; weak D call: TRBD1 (6 bases). Trimming removed 6 bases from V and 0 bases from J, with 14 bases in between. Germline assignment: CDR1 ENHRY and CDR2 SYGVKD. The CDR3 spans 15 residues. The CDR3 spells CAISIGAGANYGYTF. The CDR3, as DNA: TGTGCCATCAGCATAGGTGCAGGGGCTAACTATGGCTACACCTTC.

This chain uses TRBV28 with TRBJ1-4; D remains unclear. V lost 10 bases to trimming and J lost 4 bases, with 13 bases between them. The CDR3 spans 13 residues. In germline, CDR1 is MDHEN, CDR2 SYDVKM. This chain's CDR3 is CAISQTVNEKLFF. The CDR3 coding sequence is TGTGCCATCTCCCAGACGGTTAATGAAAAACTGTTTTTT.

This clonotype appeared a single time. The rearrangement links TRBV28 to TRBJ2-1; D gene unclear. CDR3 length equals 10 residues. Deletions cut 8 bases from V and 9 bases from J, with 8 bases between. Germline V gives CDR1 MDHEN, CDR2 SYDVKM. DNA for the CDR3: TGTGCCAGCCGCGGATTTGAGCAGTTCTTC. It is translated as CASRGFEQFF.

The rearrangement links TRBV12-3 or TRBV12-4 to TRBJ2-1; 13 bases match TRBD2. V lost 5 bases and J lost 8; bases outside the gene matches: 9. The CDR3 runs 16 residues. The CDR3 here is CASSPLLAGGLHEQFF. In DNA, the CDR3 is TGTGCCAGCAGTCCCTTACTAGCGGGGGGGCTCCATGAGCAGTTCTTC.

The chain links TRBV7-6 to TRBJ2-5; 7 bases are a match to TRBD2. V shed 2 bases and J 2 bases; nucleotides not matched to a gene: 8. This CDR3 has 16 residues. Per germline, CDR1 SGHVS and CDR2 FNYEAQ. The CDR3 nucleotides read TGTGCCAGCAGCTTACTGGGGGTAGCGGGTCAAGAGACCCAGTACTTC. It encodes CASSLLGVAGQETQYF.

The chain recombines TRBV20-1 with TRBJ1-2; 12 bases fit TRBD1. Germline loops: CDR1 DFQATT, CDR2 SNEGSKA (reference sequence). This CDR3 has 14 residues. The V and J ends lost 7 bases and 7 bases, in that order; junction bases with no gene match: 10. CDR3 sequence (DNA): TGCAGTGAGGGGGGACAGGGGGCAGGAGGTGGCTACACCTTC. Translating it yields CSEGGQGAGGGYTF.

This sequence joins TRBV28 and TRBJ2-7, with a weak D call TRBD2 (6 bases). CDR3 length equals 15 residues. V dropped 3 bases and J dropped 0 bases, with 12 bases sitting between them. Germline loops: CDR1 MDHEN, CDR2 SYDVKM. The CDR3 reads CASSFSGVRSYEQYF. CDR3 in DNA: TGTGCCAGCAGTTTCTCGGGGGTTCGCTCCTACGAGCAGTACTTC.

This clonotype was detected a few times. This chain uses TRBV9 with TRBJ2-7; 8 positions agree with TRBD1. Looked up from germline, CDR1 is SGDLS and CDR2 is YYNGEE. This CDR3 has 15 amino acids. Trimming at V came to 2 bases and at J to 3 bases, leaving 7 bases not matched to a gene. For the CDR3, the DNA is TGTGCCAGCAGCGTGGGGACAGGTACCCACTACGAGCAGTACTTC. It encodes CASSVGTGTHYEQYF.

This clonotype occurred a few times. The chain links TRBV20-1 to TRBJ2-1; D not certain. Trimming stripped 0 bases from V and 10 bases from J, with 13 bases between. Germline CDR1 reads DFQATT; CDR2 reads SNEGSKA (reference sequence). The CDR3 spans 13 residues. The CDR3 spells CSARDYRVGEQFF. The CDR3 DNA follows: TGCAGTGCTAGAGATTACCGGGTCGGCGAGCAGTTCTTC.